One and the same sample provided the 9 T cell receptor beta chains below, sequenced in a study of PD-1 blockade in classical Hodgkin lymphoma. Brentuximab vedotin exposure varied, and every patient relapsed after autologous stem cell transplantation. Profiled with immunoSEQ multiplex PCR; TCRdb holds only in-frame clones, not every one. The sample yields more than 35,000 clones, around 80% seen once. The specimen was peripheral blood mononuclear cells (PBMCs), collected before the second cycle of nivolumab. These receptors originate from a human donor with classical Hodgkin lymphoma.

The chain uses TRBV7-2 and TRBJ2-1, with 9 bases lining up with TRBD2. This CDR3 has 14 amino acids. V was pared by 4 bases and J by 15 bases, with 13 bases of the junction left unmatched. Germline CDR1 and CDR2: SGHTA and FQGNSA. The CDR3, as DNA: TGTGCCAGCAGCTCCCGCGGACTAGCGCCGGGTCCGTTCTTC. Translation: CASSSRGLAPGPFF.

The chain is built from TRBV11-2 and TRBJ2-1; TRBD2 aligns across 11 bases. CDR3 length equals 17 residues. Germline V gene lookup returns CDR1 SGHAT and CDR2 FQNNGV. The ends lost 0 bases at V and 3 bases at J; junction bases unmatched: 4. This chain's CDR3 is CASSLDLGLAGYNEQFF. The CDR3 nucleotides are TGTGCCAGCAGCTTAGATCTAGGACTAGCGGGCTACAATGAGCAGTTCTTC.

This clone has a handful of counts. The chain links TRBV2 to TRBJ2-7, with D perhaps matching TRBD2 (7 bases). The CDR3 is made up of 18 amino acids. The V end lost 3 bases, the J end lost 5 bases, and 26 bases lay between the germline ends. Germline V gives CDR1 SNHLY, CDR2 FYNNEI. The CDR3 DNA reads as TGTGCCAGCAGTGATCAGGAGGGGGGGGGCCTCCTAACGCACGAGCAGTACTTC. Translation gives CASSDQEGGGLLTHEQYF.

The genes are TRBV6-5 and TRBJ1-5; D is possibly TRBD1 (6 bases). Germline V lookup: CDR1 MNHEY, CDR2 SVGAGI. V gave up 8 bases and J gave up 3 bases, with 17 bases separating them. The CDR3 is 15 amino acids. In DNA form, the CDR3 reads TGTGCCAGCTGGCCTACAGGGATCCCCAATCAGCCCCAGCATTTT. Translated, it gives CASWPTGIPNQPQHF.

Ten or more counts support this clone. The chain employs TRBV11-2 and TRBJ1-2, with TRBD1 identical over 9 bases. This CDR3 comprises 15 residues. Trimming cost V 1 base and J 4 bases; bases outside gene matches: 4. Germline CDR1 is SGHAT and CDR2 is FQNNGV. The CDR3 sequence is CASSLVQGAAYGYTF. The CDR3 coding sequence is TGTGCCAGCAGCTTAGTACAGGGGGCCGCCTATGGCTACACCTTC.

The V and J genes are TRBV2 and TRBJ1-4; possible D gene TRBD1, 5 bases. CDR3 length: 14 amino acids. Germline CDR1 SNHLY, CDR2 FYNNEI. V was trimmed by 7 bases and J by 0 bases, leaving 9 bases between them. CDR3 protein: CASIRGATNEKLFF. The CDR3 nucleotides are TGTGCCAGCATCCGGGGGGCAACTAATGAAAAACTGTTTTTT.

In nucleotides, the CDR3 is TGTGCTTTAGGGAAGCGGGGGGTTGAGACCCAGTACTTC. Its protein is CALGKRGVETQYF. This chain joins TRBV6-1 and TRBJ2-5, with 9 bases that match TRBD2. There are 13 residues in the CDR3. CDR1 is MNHNS, CDR2 SASEGT, per germline.

V is TRBV7-2 and J is TRBJ1-4, with D possibly being TRBD1 (5 bases). The V gene lost 5 bases and the J gene lost 8 bases, with 18 bases spanning the gap. The CDR3 consists of 15 residues. From germline, CDR1 is SGHTA and CDR2 FQGNSA. CDR3 region: CASSQRGGRTEKLFF. The DNA of the CDR3 is TGTGCCAGCAGCCAACGGGGGGGAAGGACAGAAAAACTGTTTTTT.

This clone was seen just once. This rearrangement joins TRBV7-2 to TRBJ1-4; possibly TRBD1 for D (6 bases). The ends were cut back, 5 bases at V and 6 bases at J, with 19 bases in the middle. Germline V gene lookup returns CDR1 SGHTA and CDR2 FQGNSA. The length of the CDR3 is 16 residues. CDR3 nucleotides: TGTGCCAGCAGCAGGGGGGACGGGTGGGCGGATGAAAAACTGTTTTTT. This codes for CASSRGDGWADEKLFF.